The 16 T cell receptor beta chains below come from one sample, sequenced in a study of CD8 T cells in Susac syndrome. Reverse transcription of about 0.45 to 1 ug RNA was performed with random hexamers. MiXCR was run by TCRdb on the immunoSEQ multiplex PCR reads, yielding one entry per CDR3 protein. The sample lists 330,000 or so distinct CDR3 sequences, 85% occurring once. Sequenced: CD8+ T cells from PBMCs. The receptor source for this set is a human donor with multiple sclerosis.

The CDR3 DNA reads TGCGCCAGCAGTCACGGGGTACGGGTGGCTACAGATACGCAGTATTTT. Protein sequence: CASSHGVRVATDTQYF. The chain has TRBV23-1 and TRBJ2-3, with D tentatively TRBD2 (5 bases). TRBV23-1 is an ORF, and what it does is uncertain. Trimming cost V 3 bases and J 3 bases, with 16 bases left between them. The CDR3 is made up of 16 amino acids.

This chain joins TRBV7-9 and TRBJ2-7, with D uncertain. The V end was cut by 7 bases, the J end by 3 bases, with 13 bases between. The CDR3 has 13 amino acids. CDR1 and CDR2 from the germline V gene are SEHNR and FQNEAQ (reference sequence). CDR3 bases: TGTGCCAGCAAATCGGGTGAGGACTACGAGCAGTACTTC. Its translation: CASKSGEDYEQYF.

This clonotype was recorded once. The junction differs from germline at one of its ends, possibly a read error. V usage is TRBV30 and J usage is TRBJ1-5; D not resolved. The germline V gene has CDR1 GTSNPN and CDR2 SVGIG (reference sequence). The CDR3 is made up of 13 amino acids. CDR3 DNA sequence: TGTGCCCGGAGTGTACTCTCCAATCAGCCCCAGCATTTT. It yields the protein CARSVLSNQPQHF.

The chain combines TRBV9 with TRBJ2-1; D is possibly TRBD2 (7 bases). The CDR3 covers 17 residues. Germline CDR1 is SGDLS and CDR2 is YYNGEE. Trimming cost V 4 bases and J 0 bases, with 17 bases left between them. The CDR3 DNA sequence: TGTGCCAGCAGCCCGGCGGGGGCCCCCCGCTCCTACAATGAGCAGTTCTTC. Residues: CASSPAGAPRSYNEQFF.

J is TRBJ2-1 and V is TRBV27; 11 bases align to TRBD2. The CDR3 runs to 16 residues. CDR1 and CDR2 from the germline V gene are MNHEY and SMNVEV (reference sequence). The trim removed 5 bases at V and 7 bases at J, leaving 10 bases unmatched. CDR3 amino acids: CASSISVASGGNEQFF. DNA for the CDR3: TGTGCCAGCAGTATCTCCGTGGCTAGCGGGGGGAATGAGCAGTTCTTC.

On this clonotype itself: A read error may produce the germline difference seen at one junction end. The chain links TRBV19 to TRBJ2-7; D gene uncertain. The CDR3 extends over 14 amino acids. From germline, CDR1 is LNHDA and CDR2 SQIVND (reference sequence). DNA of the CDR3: TGTGCCAGCTCCGTTGTCCCCCTCTCCTACGAGCGGTACTTC. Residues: CASSVVPLSYERYF.

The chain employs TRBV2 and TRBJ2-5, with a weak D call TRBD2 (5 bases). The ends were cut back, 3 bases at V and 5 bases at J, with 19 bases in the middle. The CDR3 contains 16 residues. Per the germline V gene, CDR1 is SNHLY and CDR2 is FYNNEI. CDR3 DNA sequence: TGTGCCAGCAGTGATCCGGACTTAGGTGGGGAGGAGACCCAGTACTTC. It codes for CASSDPDLGGEETQYF.

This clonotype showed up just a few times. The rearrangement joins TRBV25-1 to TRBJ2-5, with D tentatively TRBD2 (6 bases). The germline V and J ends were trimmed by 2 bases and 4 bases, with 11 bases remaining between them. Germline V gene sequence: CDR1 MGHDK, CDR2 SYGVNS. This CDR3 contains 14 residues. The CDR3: CASSEGGGAETQYF. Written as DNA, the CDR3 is TGTGCCAGCAGTGAAGGAGGAGGGGCAGAGACCCAGTACTTC.

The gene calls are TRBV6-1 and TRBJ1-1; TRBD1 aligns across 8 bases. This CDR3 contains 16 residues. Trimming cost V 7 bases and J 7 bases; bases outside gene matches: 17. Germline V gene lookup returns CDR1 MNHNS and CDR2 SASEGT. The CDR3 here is CASTITGSGGFGEAFF. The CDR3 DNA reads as TGTGCCAGCACCATTACAGGGTCAGGGGGCTTCGGTGAAGCTTTCTTT.

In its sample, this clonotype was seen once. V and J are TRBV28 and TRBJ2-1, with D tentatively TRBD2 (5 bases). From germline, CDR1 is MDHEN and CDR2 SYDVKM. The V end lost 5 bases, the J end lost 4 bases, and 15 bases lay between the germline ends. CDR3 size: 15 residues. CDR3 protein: CASSLGRNEYNEQFF. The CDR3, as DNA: TGTGCCAGCAGTCTAGGGAGAAACGAGTACAATGAGCAGTTCTTC.

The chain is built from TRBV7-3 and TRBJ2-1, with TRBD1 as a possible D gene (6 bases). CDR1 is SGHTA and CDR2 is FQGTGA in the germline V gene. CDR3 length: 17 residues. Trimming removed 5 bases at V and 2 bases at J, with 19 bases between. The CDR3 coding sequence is TGTGCCAGCAGCGCAGACCTAGCAAAGGGGGCCTACAATGAGCAGTTCTTC. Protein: CASSADLAKGAYNEQFF.

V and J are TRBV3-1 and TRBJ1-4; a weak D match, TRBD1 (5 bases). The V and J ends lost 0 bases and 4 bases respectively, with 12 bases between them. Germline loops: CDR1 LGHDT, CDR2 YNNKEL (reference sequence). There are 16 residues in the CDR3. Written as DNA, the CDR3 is TGTGCCAGCAGCCAAGACACCAGACAGTATAATGAAAAACTGTTTTTT. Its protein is CASSQDTRQYNEKLFF.

The DNA for the CDR3 is TGTGCCAGCAGTTACTCGACAGCGGGGGAGCGCCATGAGCAGTTCTTC. This translates into CASSYSTAGERHEQFF. This rearrangement joins TRBV6-5 to TRBJ2-1; TRBD2 agrees at 8 bases. With 0 bases clipped from V and 8 bases from J, the junction kept 9 bases outside the gene matches. CDR1 MNHEY and CDR2 SVGAGI come from the germline V gene. The CDR3 sequence is 16 residues long.

CDR3 sequence reads: CSVPRDLGANVLTF. In DNA form, the CDR3 reads TGCAGCGTTCCTAGGGACCTCGGGGCCAACGTCCTGACTTTC. V usage is TRBV29-1 and J usage is TRBJ2-6; D may match TRBD1 or TRBD2 (5 bases each). Germline loops: CDR1 SQVTM, CDR2 ANQGSEA. The CDR3 loop spans 14 amino acids. V lost 5 bases to trimming and J lost 4 bases, with 12 bases between them.

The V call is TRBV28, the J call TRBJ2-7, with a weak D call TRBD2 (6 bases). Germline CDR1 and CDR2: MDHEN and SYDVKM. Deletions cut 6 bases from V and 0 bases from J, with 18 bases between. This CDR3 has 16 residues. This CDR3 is CASSIALADNSYEQYF. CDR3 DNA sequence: TGTGCCAGCAGCATAGCCTTAGCGGATAACTCCTACGAGCAGTACTTC. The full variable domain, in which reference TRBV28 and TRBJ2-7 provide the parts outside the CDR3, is DVKVTQSSRYLVKRTGEKVFLECVQDMDHENMFWYRQDPGLGLRLIYFSYDVKMKEKGDIPEGYSVSREKKERFSLILESASTNQTSMYLCASSIALADNSYEQYFGPGTRLTVT.

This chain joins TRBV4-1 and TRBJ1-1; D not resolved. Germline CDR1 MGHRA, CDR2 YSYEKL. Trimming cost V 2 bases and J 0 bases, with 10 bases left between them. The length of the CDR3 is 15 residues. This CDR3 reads CASSQTDGMNTEAFF. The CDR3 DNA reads TGCGCCAGCAGCCAAACGGACGGTATGAACACTGAAGCTTTCTTT.